A selection of T cell receptor beta chains follows, all from one sample in a study of blood T cell repertoires in COVID-19. Data came from immunoSEQ multiplex PCR; TCRdb stores just in-frame clones and leaves some out. This sample has under 350,000 clones, with roughly 85% found just once. What was sequenced was peripheral blood. The receptors shown here come from a human donor in a cohort sampled during active COVID-19. Each CDR3 is given with its conserved first and last residue. A D gene is named only where the DNA matches it firmly. Clone size appears in some rows only: once, few, many, or a class for an expanded clone.

clone size,V gene,J gene,D gene,CDR3 protein,CDR3 DNA
NA,TRBV20-1,TRBJ1-2,NA,CSARERNGYTF,TGCAGTGCTAGAGAGAGGAATGGCTACACCTTC
once,TRBV5-1,TRBJ1-4,NA,CASSLRISGVGEKLFF,TGCGCCAGCAGCTTGCGTATCTCAGGGGTAGGGGAAAAACTGTTTTTT
NA,TRBV10-3,TRBJ1-6,TRBD1,CAIRGQDNSPLHF,TGTGCCATCAGGGGACAGGATAATTCACCCCTCCACTTT
NA,TRBV12-5,TRBJ2-2,TRBD2,CASGPPGLYNTGELFF,TGTGCTAGTGGTCCCCCGGGACTATACAACACCGGGGAGCTGTTTTTT
NA,TRBV7-6,TRBJ1-2,NA,CASSLTDRSNGYTF,TGTGCCAGCAGCTTAACCGACAGGTCGAATGGCTACACCTTC
NA,TRBV4-1,TRBJ1-5,NA,CASSNGGSNQPQHF,TGCGCCAGCAGCAACGGAGGGAGCAATCAGCCCCAGCATTTT
NA,TRBV25-1,TRBJ2-7,TRBD1,CASSDQHPGGPYEQYF,TGTGCCAGCAGTGATCAACATCCAGGGGGACCCTACGAGCAGTACTTC
NA,TRBV24-1,TRBJ2-6,NA,CATSDFRAGANVLTF,TGTGCCACCAGTGATTTTCGTGCGGGGGCCAACGTCCTGACTTTC
NA,TRBV5-5,TRBJ1-2,NA,CASSLAGVGNYGYTF,TGTGCCAGCAGCTTGGCCGGGGTGGGTAACTATGGCTACACCTTC
NA,TRBV5-1,TRBJ1-2,NA,CASSLGSYDGYTF,TGCGCCAGCAGCTTGGGGAGCTACGATGGCTACACCTTC
NA,TRBV25-1,TRBJ2-2,TRBD2,CASSGLAGNTGELFF,TGTGCCAGCAGTGGACTAGCGGGAAACACCGGGGAGCTGTTTTTT
NA,TRBV2,TRBJ1-6,TRBD1,CASIVTGGKYVSPLHF,TGTGCCAGCATTGTGACAGGGGGCAAGTATGTATCACCCCTCCACTTT
NA,TRBV15,TRBJ2-5,TRBD2,CATSRVSTSGGQRAQYF,TGTGCCACCAGCAGAGTTTCTACTAGCGGGGGGCAAAGGGCCCAGTACTTC
NA,TRBV30,TRBJ1-5,NA,CAWSVQGEGQPQHF,TGTGCCTGGAGTGTACAAGGCGAGGGCCAGCCCCAGCATTTT
NA,TRBV7-3,TRBJ1-2,NA,CASSLRLVGYTF,TGTGCCAGCAGCTTAAGACTCGTTGGCTACACCTTC
many,TRBV19,TRBJ1-1,TRBD1,CASSIGTGVYRNTEAFF,TGTGCCAGTAGTATCGGGACAGGCGTATATAGGAACACTGAAGCTTTCTTT
once,TRBV11-2,TRBJ1-1,NA,CASSLVTGVNTEAFF,TGTGCCAGCAGCTTAGTAACAGGTGTGAACACTGAAGCTTTCTTT
NA,TRBV7-2,TRBJ1-4,TRBD1,CASSPRTGMNEKLFF,TGTGCCAGCAGCCCCAGGACAGGGATGAATGAAAAACTGTTTTTT
NA,TRBV30,TRBJ1-6,TRBD1,CAWSLRDRNNSPLHF,TGTGCCTGGAGCCTCCGGGACAGGAATAATTCACCCCTCCACTTT
NA,TRBV6-5,TRBJ2-7,NA,CASSHPGGGSYEQYF,TGTGCCAGCAGTCACCCCGGAGGCGGCTCCTACGAGCAGTACTTC
few,TRBV6-5,TRBJ2-1,TRBD1,CASSNDRGGEQFF,TGTGCCAGCAGTAACGACAGGGGGGGTGAGCAGTTCTTC
NA,TRBV12-5,TRBJ2-1,NA,CASGLGVTNEQFF,TGTGCTAGTGGTTTGGGAGTCACTAATGAGCAGTTCTTC
few,TRBV28,TRBJ1-5,NA,CASSLRGYQPQHF,TGTGCCAGCAGTTTAAGGGGATATCAGCCCCAGCATTTT
once,TRBV18,TRBJ2-3,NA,CASSPQRSTDTQYF,TGTGCCAGCTCACCCCAGCGGAGCACAGATACGCAGTATTTT
NA,TRBV4-1,TRBJ2-7,TRBD1,CASSQDLRQGDEQYF,TGCGCCAGCAGCCAAGATCTAAGACAGGGAGACGAGCAGTACTTC
once,TRBV24-1,TRBJ2-3,NA,CATRRGDTQYF,TGTGCCACCCGTCGGGGGGATACGCAGTATTTT
once,TRBV5-1,TRBJ2-7,TRBD1,CASSSGQGSGYEQYF,TGCGCCAGCAGTTCGGGACAGGGGTCGGGGTACGAGCAGTACTTC
NA,TRBV24-1,TRBJ1-5,NA,CATSEFSSRSGNQPQHF,TGTGCCACCAGTGAATTCTCTAGCAGGTCTGGCAATCAGCCCCAGCATTTT
NA,TRBV5-1,TRBJ2-7,NA,CASSGGVPGRDEQYF,TGCGCCAGCAGCGGAGGGGTCCCCGGCCGGGACGAGCAGTACTTC
once,TRBV3-1/TRBV3-2,TRBJ2-4,NA,CASSPRQDWSIQYF,TGTGCCAGCAGCCCGAGACAGGACTGGAGCATTCAGTACTTC
NA,TRBV6-5,TRBJ2-7,NA,CASTNRPSEPYEQYF,TGTGCCAGCACCAATAGGCCTAGCGAACCCTACGAGCAGTACTTC
NA,TRBV7-9,TRBJ1-6,NA,CASSLTGKSPLHF,TGTGCCAGCAGCTTAACGGGGAAATCACCCCTCCACTTT
NA,TRBV20-1,TRBJ1-2,NA,CSATGSRGYTF,TGCAGTGCAACAGGGTCTCGTGGCTACACCTTC
once,TRBV9,TRBJ2-5,NA,CASSVEGAQETQYF,TGTGCCAGCAGCGTAGAAGGGGCCCAAGAGACCCAGTACTTC
few,TRBV15,TRBJ1-5,NA,CATSRDPGNQPQHF,TGTGCCACCAGCAGAGATCCGGGAAATCAGCCCCAGCATTTT
once,TRBV5-1,TRBJ2-2,NA,CASSLDSSGELFF,TGCGCCAGCAGCTTAGACTCCTCGGGGGAGCTGTTTTTT
NA,TRBV5-8,TRBJ2-7,TRBD1,CASSVSGTGARSYEQYF,TGTGCCAGCAGCGTCTCCGGGACAGGGGCTCGGTCCTACGAGCAGTACTTC
NA,TRBV19,TRBJ1-1,NA,CASSILAEVNTEAFF,TGTGCCAGTAGTATCCTCGCGGAGGTGAACACTGAAGCTTTCTTT
NA,TRBV3-1/TRBV3-2,TRBJ2-1,NA,CASSPGTHPSYNEQFF,TGTGCCAGCAGCCCCGGTACCCACCCTTCCTACAATGAGCAGTTCTTC
NA,TRBV30,TRBJ1-3,NA,CAWSVPQGLFRFTIYF,TGTGCCTGGAGTGTACCACAGGGTCTTTTTCGTTTCACCATATATTTT
NA,TRBV19,TRBJ1-3,NA,CASSIAGANTIYF,TGTGCCAGTAGTATCGCAGGGGCAAACACCATATATTTT
NA,TRBV5-5,TRBJ2-7,NA,CASRTKSGEQYF,TGTGCCAGCAGAACAAAATCGGGCGAGCAGTACTTC
NA,TRBV25-1,TRBJ1-6,NA,CASSEGKAYNSPLHF,TGTGCCAGCAGTGAGGGCAAGGCCTATAATTCACCCCTCCACTTT
NA,TRBV5-4,TRBJ1-2,NA,CASSGTPEGYYGYTF,TGTGCCAGCAGCGGGACTCCCGAGGGGTACTATGGCTACACCTTC
NA,TRBV9,TRBJ2-7,TRBD1,CASSPGGQGVSYEQYF,TGTGCCAGCAGTCCCGGCGGGCAGGGGGTTTCCTACGAGCAGTACTTC
NA,TRBV9,TRBJ1-1,NA,CASSVDLHTEAFF,TGTGCCAGCAGCGTAGATCTCCACACTGAAGCTTTCTTT
NA,TRBV2,TRBJ1-5,TRBD1,CASSGGRRGHQPQHF,TGTGCCAGCAGTGGTGGACGTAGGGGGCATCAGCCCCAGCATTTT
NA,TRBV27,TRBJ2-3,NA,CASSLDGVGTDTQYF,TGTGCCAGCAGTTTAGACGGGGTAGGCACAGATACGCAGTATTTT
NA,TRBV6-5,TRBJ1-1,TRBD1,CATGQRNTEAFF,TGTGCCACGGGACAGAGAAACACTGAAGCTTTCTTT
few,TRBV4-1,TRBJ1-5,TRBD1,CASSPKGSKTGGKDQPQHF,TGCGCCAGCAGTCCAAAAGGCTCTAAGACAGGGGGCAAGGATCAGCCCCAGCATTTT
NA,TRBV5-1,TRBJ2-6,TRBD2,CASSPGTSGGSGANVLTF,TGCGCCAGCAGCCCTGGGACTAGCGGGGGCTCTGGGGCCAACGTCCTGACTTTC